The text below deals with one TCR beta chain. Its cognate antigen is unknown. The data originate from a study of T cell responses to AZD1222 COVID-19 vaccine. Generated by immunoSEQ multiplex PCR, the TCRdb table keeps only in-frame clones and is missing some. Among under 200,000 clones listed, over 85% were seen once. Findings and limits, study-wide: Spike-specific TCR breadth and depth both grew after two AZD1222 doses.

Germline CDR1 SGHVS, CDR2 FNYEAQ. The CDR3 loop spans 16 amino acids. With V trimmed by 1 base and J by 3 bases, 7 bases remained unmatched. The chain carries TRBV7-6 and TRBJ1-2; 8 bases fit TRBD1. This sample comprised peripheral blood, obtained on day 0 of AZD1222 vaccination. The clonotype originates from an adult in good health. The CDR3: CASSLGSGTGHYGYTF. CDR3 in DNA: TGTGCCAGCAGCTTAGGGTCCGGGACAGGACACTATGGCTACACCTTC.